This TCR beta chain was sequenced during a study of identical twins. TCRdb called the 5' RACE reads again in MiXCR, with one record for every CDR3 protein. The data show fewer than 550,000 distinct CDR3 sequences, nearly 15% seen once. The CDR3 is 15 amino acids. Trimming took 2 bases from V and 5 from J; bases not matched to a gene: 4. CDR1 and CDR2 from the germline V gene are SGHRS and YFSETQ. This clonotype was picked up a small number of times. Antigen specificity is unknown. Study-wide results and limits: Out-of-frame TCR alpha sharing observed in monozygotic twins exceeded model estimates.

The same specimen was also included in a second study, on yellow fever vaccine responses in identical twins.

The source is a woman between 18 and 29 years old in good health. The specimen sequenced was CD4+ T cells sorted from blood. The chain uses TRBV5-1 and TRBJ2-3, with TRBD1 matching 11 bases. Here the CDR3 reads CASSFGQGAGDTQYF. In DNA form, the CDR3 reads TGCGCCAGCAGCTTCGGACAGGGGGCGGGAGATACGCAGTATTTT.